This paragraph covers one T cell receptor (beta chain) sequence. This entry belongs to a study of blood T cell repertoires in COVID-19. Study-wide background: The origin of the acute and convalescent COVID-19 samples was the United States, Italy and Spain.

Measured with immunoSEQ multiplex PCR; TCRdb has only the in-frame clones, and not every one. The data contain around 130,000 clones, around 91% of them singletons. This CDR3 spans 15 amino acids. Trimming took 3 bases from V and 4 from J, leaving 15 bases between them. Per germline, CDR1 MDHEN and CDR2 SYDVKM. The chain is built from TRBV28 and TRBJ2-5; TRBD2 might be the D (7 bases). The TCR was taken from a man in his sixties or seventies with active or convalescent COVID-19. Sequencing was done on a sample of peripheral blood. CDR3 sequence: CASSLSGGRVETQYF. The DNA of the CDR3 is TGTGCCAGCAGTTTGTCGGGGGGCCGGGTAGAGACCCAGTACTTC. Supplemented by reference TRBV28 and TRBJ2-5, the full variable domain reads DVKVTQSSRYLVKRTGEKVFLECVQDMDHENMFWYRQDPGLGLRLIYFSYDVKMKEKGDIPEGYSVSREKKERFSLILESASTNQTSMYLCASSLSGGRVETQYFGPGTRLLVL.